The clone carrying this T cell receptor beta chain has only a few counts. Its specificity is unknown. This record belongs to a study of T-cell memory formation after mild COVID-19. TCRdb reanalysed the 5' RACE reads using MiXCR and keeps one entry per CDR3 protein. This sample carries hundreds of thousands of distinct CDR3 sequences, 20% to 25% of them seen once, and the ten largest clones take around 7.7%. The V gene's germline CDR1 is GTSNPN and CDR2 SVGIG (reference sequence). The V gene end was trimmed by 1 base and the J gene end by 3 bases; junction bases not matched to a gene: 8. This CDR3 spans 16 amino acids. General observations from the study: The finding that pre-infection memory included some responding clones suggested that cross-reactive memory joined.

Sample: PBMCs or a T cell subset sorted from them (not recorded which). This clonotype was sampled from an adult woman who had mild COVID-19 (a few samples of this study predate the infection). Cell type and time point are not known. The V gene is TRBV30, the J gene TRBJ2-3; 9 bases fit TRBD2. The CDR3 DNA is TGTGCCTGGAGTGCCCTGGGACTAGCTGGGACAGATACGCAGTATTTT. Translated, it gives CAWSALGLAGTDTQYF.